This is a list of T cell receptor beta chains from one sample in a study of T cell repertoires in cytomegalovirus infection. One entry per CDR3 protein results from TCRdb running MiXCR on the reads. The table has fewer than 550,000 distinct CDR3 sequences, more than 15% seen once; the top ten hold under 30%. The sequenced sample consisted of CD8+ T cells from PBMCs. All receptors come from a human donor in good health (CMV status not recorded). Some clones in this sample may be carry-over from other donors' samples. CDR3s leave out the opening cysteine and the closing phenylalanine or tryptophan. Some rows mark clone size as missing; the rest say once, few, many or name a class of expanded clone.

cdr3_aa,v_call,clone_size,j_call
SARSPLNQPQH,TRBV20-1,.,TRBJ1-5
ASSLGWLRRGYT,TRBV12-3/TRBV12-4,few,TRBJ1-2
ASKDESSYEQY,TRBV6-2/TRBV6-3,.,TRBJ2-7
ASSLDTGGLRGNYGYT,TRBV7-2,many,TRBJ1-2
ASSLEGAGGRSEQF,TRBV7-6,.,TRBJ2-1
ASSEWGAGSNQPQH,TRBV2,.,TRBJ1-5
ASSWGTSARDTQY,TRBV28,many,TRBJ2-3
ASSQARGWGTDTQY,TRBV14,.,TRBJ2-3
ASSQDPIATSGRGDEQF,TRBV4-2,many,TRBJ2-1
ASSLPGAETQY,TRBV5-8,.,TRBJ2-5
ASSHPGLAGGLPETQY,TRBV6-1,many,TRBJ2-5
ASSSRTEETQY,TRBV7-9,many,TRBJ2-5
ASSLSGLFNEQF,TRBV27,many,TRBJ2-1
AISDRREQF,TRBV10-3,few,TRBJ2-1
ASSPRSFTEAF,TRBV28,few,TRBJ1-1